What follows are 17 T cell receptor beta chains derived from one specimen sequenced in a study of blood T cell repertoires in COVID-19 (dated by TCRdb to the early 2020s). To prepare the library, the immunoSEQ multiplex PCR assay was applied. Sourced from immuneACCESS, this table was stored by TCRdb with only in-frame sequences that have V and J called. A share of the clones is absent; for the studies checked, an unresolved V gene accounts for under half, and the remainder has no known explanation. The sample includes about 170,000 clones, with 86% observed a single time. The ten biggest clones cover approximately 9.9% of the sample. The sample was peripheral blood. These receptors originate from a woman aged 60-70 years with COVID-19, enrolled during active disease.

In DNA form, the CDR3 reads TGTGCCAGCAGTGAACAAGGACAGGGGTTCGGCTACACCTTC. Translation: CASSEQGQGFGYTF. This chain joins TRBV2 and TRBJ1-2; 9 positions match TRBD1. V gave up 2 bases and J gave up 8 bases; unmatched junction bases: 6. CDR3 size: 14 residues. Per the germline V gene, CDR1 is SNHLY and CDR2 is FYNNEI.

CDR3 coding DNA: TGTGCCAGCAGACTGGCCCAGGGTAACTCACCCCTCCACTTT. Protein sequence: CASRLAQGNSPLHF. The gene calls are TRBV28 and TRBJ1-6, with D maybe TRBD1 (5 bases). Germline V gene data show CDR1 as MDHEN and CDR2 as SYDVKM. Deletions cut 6 bases from V and 10 bases from J, with 16 bases between. CDR3 length equals 14 residues.

This clone was counted once. The chain carries TRBV24-1 and TRBJ2-1; D might be TRBD1 (6 bases). Trimming left V 6 bases short and J 8 bases short, with 25 bases between. Germline V lookup: CDR1 KGHDR, CDR2 SFDVKD. The CDR3 sequence is 17 residues long. The CDR3 region is CATSFETGSGNEYEQFF. The CDR3, as DNA: TGTGCCACCAGTTTTGAAACAGGGAGCGGTAATGAGTATGAGCAGTTCTTC.

The chain joins TRBV19 to TRBJ1-2, with TRBD1 as a possible D gene (6 bases). The CDR3 extends over 13 amino acids. V was clipped by 11 bases and J by 6 bases, with 19 bases between them. From germline, CDR1 is LNHDA and CDR2 SQIVND (reference sequence). The CDR3 sequence: CAFLGRGVHGYTF. The CDR3 coding sequence is TGTGCCTTTCTGGGGAGGGGGGTACATGGCTACACCTTC. Based on the CDR3 plus reference TRBV19 and TRBJ1-2, the full variable domain is DGGITQSPKYLFRKEGQNVTLSCEQNLNHDAMYWYRQDPGQGLRLIYYSQIVNDFQKGDIAEGYSVSREKKESFPLTVTSAQKNPTAFYLCAFLGRGVHGYTFGSGTRLTVV.

The chain couples TRBV24-1 to TRBJ2-5, with 8 bases aligning to TRBD2. The CDR3 consists of 14 residues. The V gene's germline CDR1 is KGHDR and CDR2 SFDVKD. V gave up 3 bases and J gave up 2 bases; unmatched junction bases: 1. The CDR3 DNA reads as TGTGCCACCAGTGATACTAGCGGTCAAGAGACCCAGTACTTC. It yields the protein CATSDTSGQETQYF.

The chain links TRBV4-1 to TRBJ2-3; 7 bases are a match to TRBD1. CDR3 size: 17 residues. The trim removed 4 bases at V and 2 bases at J, leaving 12 bases unmatched. Per germline, CDR1 MGHRA and CDR2 YSYEKL. The DNA for the CDR3 is TGCGCCAGCAGCCGATTACCGGGACAGTCCCACACAGATACGCAGTATTTT. Translated, it gives CASSRLPGQSHTDTQYF.

CDR3 residues: CASSPGTRGETQYF. Here the CDR3 DNA reads TGTGCCAGCAGCCCGGGGACTCGCGGAGAGACCCAGTACTTC. V gene TRBV7-2 combines with J gene TRBJ2-5; possible D gene TRBD2, 6 bases. Germline CDR1 SGHTA, CDR2 FQGNSA. Trimming shortened V by 5 bases and J by 4 bases, and 14 bases separated the two germline ends. The CDR3 runs to 14 residues.

This clone was found a few times. V gene TRBV18 combines with J gene TRBJ2-1; a weak D match, TRBD2 (5 bases). The germline CDR1 and CDR2 sequences are KGHSH and LQKENI. V lost 6 bases and J 4 bases, leaving 22 bases between the germline ends. CDR3 length: 17 amino acids. CDR3 sequence: CASSLARPGVSYNEQFF. The CDR3, as DNA: TGTGCCAGCTCTCTAGCCCGACCTGGGGTCAGTTACAATGAGCAGTTCTTC.

The chain couples TRBV10-3 to TRBJ2-1; 9 bases match TRBD2. CDR3 length: 14 amino acids. Germline values: CDR1 ENHRY, CDR2 SYGVKD. Losses at the gene ends were 7 bases for V and 8 bases for J; bases not matched to a gene: 9. CDR3 sequence: CAIKGSGSIYEQFF. The CDR3 bases are TGTGCCATCAAGGGTAGCGGGAGTATCTATGAGCAGTTCTTC.

The rearrangement joins TRBV20-1 to TRBJ2-3, with D unclear. Trimming removed 7 bases from V and 5 bases from J, with 10 bases in between. The length of the CDR3 is 11 residues. Looked up from germline, CDR1 is DFQATT and CDR2 is SNEGSKA (reference sequence). The chain's CDR3 is CSVPRGDTQYF. The CDR3 DNA reads as TGCAGTGTCCCCCGCGGAGATACGCAGTATTTT.

The gene calls are TRBV7-9 and TRBJ1-2; D call uncertain. This CDR3 is 15 amino acids long. V dropped 1 base and J dropped 5 bases, with 14 bases sitting between them. Germline CDR1 reads SEHNR; CDR2 reads FQNEAQ (reference sequence). The CDR3 sequence is CASSLGRARRYGYTF. CDR3 coding DNA: TGTGCCAGCAGCTTAGGGAGGGCGCGGCGATATGGCTACACCTTC.

The chain joins TRBV5-1 to TRBJ2-7; perhaps TRBD1 as D (6 bases). With 4 bases removed from V and 1 base from J, the gap between germline ends came to 9 bases. This CDR3 comprises 13 residues. In germline, CDR1 is SGHRS, CDR2 YFSETQ. The CDR3 loop is CASSPGQSYEQYF. The CDR3 DNA reads as TGCGCCAGCAGCCCCGGACAGTCCTACGAGCAGTACTTC. The complete variable domain, with remaining parts taken from reference TRBV5-1 and TRBJ2-7, reads KAGVTQTPRYLIKTRGQQVTLSCSPISGHRSVSWYQQTPGQGLQFLFEYFSETQRNKGNFPGRFSGRQFSNSRSEMNVSTLELGDSALYLCASSPGQSYEQYFGPGTRLTVT.

This chain links TRBV6-2 or TRBV6-3 with TRBJ1-4; D unresolved. Between the trimmed V and J ends, which lost 0 bases and 0 bases, there was a span of 14 bases. The CDR3 extends over 18 amino acids. Germline V CDR1 and CDR2: MNHEY, SVGEGT. The CDR3 reads CASSYSIRAVATNEKLFF. The CDR3, as DNA: TGTGCCAGCAGTTACTCGATCCGTGCGGTTGCAACTAATGAAAAACTGTTTTTT.

The chain joins TRBV5-4 to TRBJ1-3; a possible D gene is TRBD1 (5 bases). The CDR3 covers 15 residues. Deletions cut 3 bases from V and 2 bases from J, with 12 bases between. Looked up from germline, CDR1 is SGHNT and CDR2 is YYREEE (reference sequence). The CDR3 DNA is TGTGCCAGCAGCTGGGGCCAAAACGCTGGAAACACCATATATTTT. Protein: CASSWGQNAGNTIYF.

The V and J genes are TRBV28 and TRBJ2-1; 11 nucleotides align to TRBD2. With 4 bases clipped from V and 4 bases from J, the junction kept 6 bases outside the gene matches. CDR3 size: 16 residues. The germline CDR1 and CDR2 sequences are MDHEN and SYDVKM. CDR3 sequence reads: CASSSLLAGGYNEQFF. The CDR3 DNA reads TGTGCCAGCAGTTCCCTCCTAGCGGGAGGTTACAATGAGCAGTTCTTC.

V gene TRBV15 combines with J gene TRBJ1-4; 9 bases match TRBD1. V shed 3 bases and J 6 bases; nucleotides not matched to a gene: 5. CDR1 is LNHNV, CDR2 YYDKDF, per germline (reference sequence). The length of the CDR3 is 15 residues. The CDR3: CATSSPGTGHEKLFF. The DNA of the CDR3 is TGTGCCACCAGCAGCCCCGGGACAGGGCATGAAAAACTGTTTTTT.

CDR3 sequence reads: CASRGDMQNTEAFF. The CDR3 DNA reads TGTGCCAGTAGGGGGGACATGCAGAACACTGAAGCTTTCTTT. V usage is TRBV19 and J usage is TRBJ1-1, with D tentatively TRBD1 (6 bases). This CDR3 has 14 amino acids. Per the germline V gene, CDR1 is LNHDA and CDR2 is SQIVND (reference sequence). V lost 6 bases, J lost 1 base, and 12 bases lay in between. The variable domain in full, with the rest retrieved from reference TRBV19 and TRBJ1-1, is DGGITQSPKYLFRKEGQNVTLSCEQNLNHDAMYWYRQDPGQGLRLIYYSQIVNDFQKGDIAEGYSVSREKKESFPLTVTSAQKNPTAFYLCASRGDMQNTEAFFGQGTRLTVV.